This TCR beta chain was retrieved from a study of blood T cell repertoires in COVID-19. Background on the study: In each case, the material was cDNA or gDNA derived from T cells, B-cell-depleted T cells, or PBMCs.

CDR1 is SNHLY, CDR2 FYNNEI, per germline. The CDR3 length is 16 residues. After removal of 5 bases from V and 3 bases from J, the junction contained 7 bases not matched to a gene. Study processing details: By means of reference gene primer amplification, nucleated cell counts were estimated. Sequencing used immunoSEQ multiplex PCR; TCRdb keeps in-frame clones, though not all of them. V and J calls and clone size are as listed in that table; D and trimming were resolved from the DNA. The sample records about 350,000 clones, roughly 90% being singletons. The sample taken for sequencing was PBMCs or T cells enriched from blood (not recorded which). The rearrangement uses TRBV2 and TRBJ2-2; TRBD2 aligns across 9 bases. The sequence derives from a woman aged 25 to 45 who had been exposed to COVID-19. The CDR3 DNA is TGTGCCAGCAGTAGAGATAGCGGGAGTTACACCGGGGAGCTGTTTTTT. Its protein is CASSRDSGSYTGELFF. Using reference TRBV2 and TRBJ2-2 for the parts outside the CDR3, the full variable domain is EPEVTQTPSHQVTQMGQEVILRCVPISNHLYFYWYRQILGQKVEFLVSFYNNEISEKSEIFDDQFSVERPDGSNFTLKIRSTKLEDSAMYFCASSRDSGSYTGELFFGEGSRLTVL.